Sequencing of this TCR beta chain was carried out in a study of T cells in Graves' hyperthyroidism and ophthalmopathy. Overall study findings and caveats: Ophthalmopathy was distinguished from stable hyperthyroidism by 13 V-J signatures.

The CDR3 loop spans 13 amino acids. Trimming stripped 6 bases from V and 8 bases from J, with 16 bases between. The V gene's germline CDR1 is SEHNR and CDR2 FQNEAQ (reference sequence). In the case of this clonotype: Its antigen remains unidentified.

From RNA transcripts, TCR beta CDR3 regions were amplified. First-round RT-PCR with HTBI primers amplified the TCR CDR3 region. Using its own MiXCR run on the multiplex PCR reads, TCRdb lists one record per CDR3 protein. The data show about 660,000 distinct CDR3 sequences, just under 45% seen once. This receptor was obtained from an adult man with Graves' disease, either hyperthyroidism or ophthalmopathy (not recorded which). J is TRBJ1-2 and V is TRBV7-9; D gene ambiguous. Sequencing used peripheral blood or thyroid tissue (not recorded which). The CDR3 nucleotides are TGTGCCAGCAGTTTGGCGGCATCCTGGGGCTACACCTTC. Amino acids: CASSLAASWGYTF.